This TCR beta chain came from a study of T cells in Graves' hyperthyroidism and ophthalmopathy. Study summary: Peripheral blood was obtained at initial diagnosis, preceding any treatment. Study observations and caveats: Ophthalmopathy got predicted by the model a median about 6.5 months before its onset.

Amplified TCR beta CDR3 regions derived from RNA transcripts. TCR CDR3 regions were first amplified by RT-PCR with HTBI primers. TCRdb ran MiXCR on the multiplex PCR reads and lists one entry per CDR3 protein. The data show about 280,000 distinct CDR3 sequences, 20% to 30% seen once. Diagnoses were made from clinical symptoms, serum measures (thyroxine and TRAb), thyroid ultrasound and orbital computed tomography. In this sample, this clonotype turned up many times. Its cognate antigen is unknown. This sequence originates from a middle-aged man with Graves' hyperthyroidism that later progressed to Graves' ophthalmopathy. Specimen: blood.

The CDR3 region is CASSLTGTSGTYEQYF. CDR3 sequence (DNA): TGTGCCAGCAGCCTAACCGGGACTAGCGGAACCTACGAGCAGTACTTC. This sequence joins TRBV27 and TRBJ2-7; 11 bases map to TRBD2. Germline V CDR1 and CDR2: MNHEY, SMNVEV (reference sequence). CDR3 length equals 16 residues. J was trimmed by 2 bases and V by 6 bases; bases with no gene match: 9.